The 14 T cell receptor beta chains presented below share a single source sample, sequenced in a study of CD8 T cells in ankylosing spondylitis (dated by TCRdb to 2016 to 2017). The method was 5' RACE. Sequencing instrument: Illumina HiSeq 2500. TCRdb reprocessed the public reads (quality trimming at Q25 with fastp, clone calling with MiXCR) and kept in-frame beta chains. Rows with a matching CDR3 protein are joined into one entry that keeps the most common DNA and genes. This sample lists around 340,000 distinct CDR3 sequences; about 15% were detected once. The ten largest clones take up approximately 1% of the sample. The source material was blood, either unsorted or a sorted T cell fraction (not recorded which). Every receptor here comes from a male donor with ankylosing spondylitis or in good health (not recorded which).

This clonotype has more than one count but fewer than ten. The chain links TRBV29-1 to TRBJ2-4; 7 nucleotides match TRBD1. Germline assignment: CDR1 SQVTM and CDR2 ANQGSEA. V gave up 8 bases and J gave up 6 bases; unmatched junction bases: 10. The CDR3 extends over 13 amino acids. DNA for the CDR3: TGCAGCTTTTCTAAGGGGGCCGGAAACATTCAGTACTTC. It yields the protein CSFSKGAGNIQYF. Combining the CDR3 with reference TRBV29-1 and TRBJ2-4 gives the whole variable domain SAVISQKPSRDICQRGTSLTIQCQVDSQVTMMFWYRQQPGQSLTLIATANQGSEATYESGFVIDKFPISRPNLTFSTLTVSNMSPEDSSIYLCSFSKGAGNIQYFGAGTRLSVL.

The genes are TRBV4-2 and TRBJ2-1; 9 nucleotides line up with TRBD2. This CDR3 comprises 16 residues. V lost 0 bases, J lost 7 bases, and 7 bases stayed unmatched. Germline V gene sequence: CDR1 LGHNA, CDR2 YNFKEQ. The CDR3 DNA is TGTGCCAGCAGCCAAGAAGGCGGGAGGGCCGGGAATGAGCAGTTCTTC. Its translation is CASSQEGGRAGNEQFF.

The V call is TRBV9, the J call TRBJ1-1; D is ambiguous. Between the trimmed V and J ends, which lost 3 bases and 4 bases, there was a span of 19 bases. The CDR3 is made up of 16 amino acids. The germline CDR1 and CDR2 sequences are SGDLS and YYNGEE. The CDR3 bases are TGTGCCAGCAGCGCTCCGGGCGGACTAGGCGGCACTGAAGCTTTCTTT. This codes for CASSAPGGLGGTEAFF. The full variable domain, completed using reference TRBV9 and TRBJ1-1, is DSGVTQTPKHLITATGQRVTLRCSPRSGDLSVYWYQQSLDQGLQFLIQYYNGEERAKGNILERFSAQQFPDLHSELNLSSLELGDSALYFCASSAPGGLGGTEAFFGQGTRLTVV.

In its sample, this clonotype was seen a few times. J is TRBJ2-7 and V is TRBV28, with 7 bases lining up with TRBD2. Per the germline V gene, CDR1 is MDHEN and CDR2 is SYDVKM. J lost 2 bases, V lost 7 bases, and 8 bases had no gene match. This CDR3 is 14 amino acids long. The CDR3 bases are TGTGCCAGCACCGCCAGCGGGAACACCTACGAGCAGTACTTC. Residues: CASTASGNTYEQYF.

The chain carries TRBV5-5 and TRBJ1-4; the match to TRBD1 covers 9 bases. Germline CDR1 reads SGHKS; CDR2 reads YYEKEE (reference sequence). Trimming cost V 0 bases and J 0 bases; bases outside gene matches: 0. The CDR3 runs to 16 residues. The CDR3, as DNA: TGTGCCAGCAGCTTGGGACAGGGGGCAACTAATGAAAAACTGTTTTTT. As protein: CASSLGQGATNEKLFF. The complete variable domain, with remaining parts taken from reference TRBV5-5 and TRBJ1-4, reads DAGVTQSPTHLIKTRGQQVTLRCSPISGHKSVSWYQQVLGQGPQFIFQYYEKEERGRGNFPDRFSARQFPNYSSELNVNALLLGDSALYLCASSLGQGATNEKLFFGSGTQLSVL.

In its sample, this clonotype was seen a few times. The V call is TRBV12-3 or TRBV12-4, the J call TRBJ2-3, with D uncertain. The CDR3 runs to 12 residues. V dropped 4 bases and J dropped 11 bases, with 13 bases sitting between them. This CDR3 is CASSYSSQRQYF. CDR3 DNA sequence: TGTGCCAGCAGTTACTCCTCCCAAAGGCAGTATTTT.

This clonotype occurred a few times. The chain joins TRBV3-1 to TRBJ2-7; no firm D call. The CDR3 sequence is 14 residues long. Trimming removed 1 base at V and 1 base at J, with 8 bases between. Germline V gene data show CDR1 as LGHDT and CDR2 as YNNKEL (reference sequence). As DNA, the CDR3 is TGTGCCAGCAGCCAAGGTATCCAGTCCTACGAGCAGTACTTC. Residues: CASSQGIQSYEQYF.

This clonotype showed up many times. This chain links TRBV6-1 with TRBJ1-1; TRBD1 agrees at 7 bases. V was pared by 6 bases and J by 5 bases, with 6 bases of the junction left unmatched. CDR1 is MNHNS, CDR2 SASEGT, per germline. The CDR3 consists of 13 residues. Here the CDR3 DNA reads TGTGCCAGCAGCAAATACAGGGGAACTGAAGCTTTCTTT. Protein product: CASSKYRGTEAFF.

The V and J genes are TRBV2 and TRBJ2-5; 7 bases are a match to TRBD1. This CDR3 is built from 12 residues. Germline V lookup: CDR1 SNHLY, CDR2 FYNNEI. Losses at the gene ends were 6 bases for V and 5 bases for J; bases not matched to a gene: 3. CDR3 residues: CASRQGEETQYF. The CDR3 coding sequence is TGTGCCAGCAGGCAGGGGGAGGAGACCCAGTACTTC.

As DNA, the CDR3 is TGCGCCAGCAGCTTGAGTATTAGCGGAACCACAGATACGCAGTATTTT. Amino acids: CASSLSISGTTDTQYF. J is TRBJ2-3 and V is TRBV5-1; possibly TRBD2 for D (6 bases). V was trimmed by 1 base and J by 2 bases, leaving 14 bases between them. Germline CDR1 reads SGHRS; CDR2 reads YFSETQ. The CDR3 length is 16 residues.

This clonotype was recorded a few times. V usage is TRBV24-1 and J usage is TRBJ2-1, with D unclear. CDR1 is KGHDR, CDR2 SFDVKD, per germline. V was clipped by 4 bases and J by 3 bases, with 6 bases between them. CDR3 length: 13 amino acids. DNA of the CDR3: TGTGCCACCAGTGACCCTAACTACAATGAGCAGTTCTTC. This gives the protein CATSDPNYNEQFF.

V and J are TRBV3-1 and TRBJ1-1, with TRBD1 as a possible D gene (6 bases). With 8 bases removed from V and 1 base from J, the gap between germline ends came to 11 bases. Germline loops: CDR1 LGHDT, CDR2 YNNKEL (reference sequence). This CDR3 has 13 amino acids. The CDR3 nucleotides read TGTGCCAGCGGCGGACAGCAGAACACTGAAGCTTTCTTT. Translated, it gives CASGGQQNTEAFF.

There are a few counts of this clonotype. V gene TRBV2 combines with J gene TRBJ1-1; D unclear. The length of the CDR3 is 12 residues. The V and J ends lost 6 bases and 1 base respectively, with 6 bases between them. Germline assignment: CDR1 SNHLY and CDR2 FYNNEI. DNA for the CDR3: TGTGCCAGCAGGACCCCGAACACTGAAGCTTTCTTT. Translating gives CASRTPNTEAFF.

This clonotype was seen a handful of times. This rearrangement joins TRBV5-1 to TRBJ1-4; no firm D call. Per germline, CDR1 SGHRS and CDR2 YFSETQ. This CDR3 contains 13 residues. V was trimmed by 2 bases and J by 3 bases, leaving 5 bases between them. CDR3 residues: CASSFEANEKLFF. The CDR3 DNA reads TGCGCCAGCAGCTTCGAGGCTAATGAAAAACTGTTTTTT.